This record looks at one T cell receptor beta chain sequence and its context. As yet, its antigen is unknown. This sample was included in a study of T cell responses to AZD1222 COVID-19 vaccine. Trimming shortened V by 7 bases and J by 0 bases, and 15 bases separated the two germline ends. This CDR3 region has 14 residues. The germline V gene has CDR1 SQVTM and CDR2 ANQGSEA. The study's findings and limits: The breadth and depth of Spike-specific TCRs increased once two AZD1222 doses had been given. The donors showed a predominance of white British ancestry and of females, with possible underestimation of clonal diversity.

Profiled with immunoSEQ multiplex PCR; TCRdb holds only in-frame clones, not every one. The profile shows about 120,000 clones, approximately 90% of them singletons. This chain uses TRBV29-1 with TRBJ1-1; D is unclear. This specimen consisted of peripheral blood, obtained 28 days after the second AZD1222 dose. This receptor was taken from an adult who received the AZD1222 COVID-19 vaccine. CDR3 region: CSASRTNLNTEAFF. The CDR3 nucleotides are TGCAGCGCCTCCAGGACGAATCTGAACACTGAAGCTTTCTTT. The variable domain in full, completed from reference TRBV29-1 and TRBJ1-1, reads SAVISQKPSRDICQRGTSLTIQCQVDSQVTMMFWYRQQPGQSLTLIATANQGSEATYESGFVIDKFPISRPNLTFSTLTVSNMSPEDSSIYLCSASRTNLNTEAFFGQGTRLTVV.